A single sample is the source of the 19 T cell receptor beta chains below, sequenced in a study of T cell responses to AZD1222 COVID-19 vaccine. The method was immunoSEQ multiplex PCR; TCRdb's version includes in-frame clones alone and lacks a portion of them. In the table there are about 110,000 clones, about nine tenths of which are singletons. The specimen comprised peripheral blood, sampled on day 0 of AZD1222 vaccination. The receptors derive from an adult in good health.

The chain joins TRBV4-1 to TRBJ2-3, with 7 bases identical to TRBD2. The CDR3 runs to 16 residues. Germline CDR1 MGHRA, CDR2 YSYEKL. V shed 0 bases and J 1 base; nucleotides not matched to a gene: 4. The CDR3 is CASSQDLGGGTDTQYF. CDR3 sequence (DNA): TGCGCCAGCAGCCAAGATCTTGGGGGGGGCACAGATACGCAGTATTTT.

V is TRBV28 and J is TRBJ2-7, with D perhaps being TRBD1 or TRBD2 (6 bases each). CDR3 length equals 16 residues. The ends were cut back, 5 bases at V and 0 bases at J, with 17 bases in the middle. Germline V gene lookup returns CDR1 MDHEN and CDR2 SYDVKM. CDR3 in DNA: TGTGCCAGCAGTCCCGAAAGGGGGGCCCACTCCTACGAGCAGTACTTC. Protein sequence: CASSPERGAHSYEQYF.

The rearrangement links TRBV4-1 to TRBJ2-7, with unresolved D. CDR3 length equals 15 residues. CDR1 and CDR2 from the germline V gene are MGHRA and YSYEKL. The V gene lost 4 bases and the J gene lost 0 bases, with 13 bases spanning the gap. The CDR3 bases are TGCGCCAGCAGCCCATTTTTGGTGGGCTCCTACGAGCAGTACTTC. Translation: CASSPFLVGSYEQYF.

In this sample, this clone turned up once. The chain links TRBV18 to TRBJ2-7; D perhaps matches TRBD1 (5 bases). The CDR3 has 13 residues. Germline V CDR1 and CDR2: KGHSH, LQKENI. Deletions cut 2 bases from V and 2 bases from J, with 7 bases between. The CDR3 DNA reads as TGTGCCAGCTCACCAAAAGGGGCCTACGAGCAGTACTTC. Protein sequence: CASSPKGAYEQYF.

This chain connects TRBV24-1 to TRBJ1-5; 7 nucleotides agree with TRBD1. This CDR3 comprises 15 residues. V lost 2 bases and J lost 4; bases outside the gene matches: 4. Per the germline V gene, CDR1 is KGHDR and CDR2 is SFDVKD. The CDR3 sequence: CATSDWDSRNQPQHF. The CDR3 bases are TGTGCCACCAGTGATTGGGACAGCAGGAATCAGCCCCAGCATTTT.

The V gene is TRBV27, the J gene TRBJ2-7; TRBD1 agrees at 8 bases. The germline CDR1 and CDR2 sequences are MNHEY and SMNVEV (reference sequence). The CDR3 runs to 13 residues. V was pared by 6 bases and J by 3 bases, with 4 bases of the junction left unmatched. DNA of the CDR3: TGTGCCAGCAGACTGACAGGGGTCTACGAGCAGTACTTC. As protein: CASRLTGVYEQYF.

The V gene is TRBV3-1 (or the pseudogene TRBV3-2), the J gene TRBJ2-5; 13 positions match TRBD2. V shed 0 bases and J 4 bases; nucleotides not matched to a gene: 5. In germline, CDR1 is LGHDT, CDR2 YNNKEL (reference sequence). This CDR3 is built from 17 residues. The CDR3 loop reads CASSQETGTSGVETQYF. The CDR3 DNA is TGTGCCAGCAGCCAAGAAACCGGGACTAGCGGGGTAGAGACCCAGTACTTC.

J is TRBJ2-3 and V is TRBV10-1, with D perhaps being TRBD1 or TRBD2 (5 bases each). This CDR3 has 15 residues. V was clipped by 3 bases and J by 1 base, with 11 bases between them. Germline loops: CDR1 WNHNN, CDR2 SYGVQD (reference sequence). This CDR3 reads CASSEWGSRTDTQYF. The CDR3 nucleotides read TGCGCCAGCAGTGAATGGGGGTCTCGCACAGATACGCAGTATTTT.

The rearrangement joins TRBV18 to TRBJ2-1, with 7 bases fitting TRBD2. The CDR3 totals 14 residues. The trim removed 5 bases at V and 5 bases at J, leaving 6 bases unmatched. Germline lookup yields CDR1 KGHSH and CDR2 LQKENI. The CDR3 DNA reads as TGTGCCAGCTCAGTTCTAGCGGATAACAATGAGCAGTTCTTC. As protein: CASSVLADNNEQFF.

This chain links TRBV5-4 with TRBJ2-1; no definite D call. The CDR3 covers 14 residues. Germline V gene lookup returns CDR1 SGHNT and CDR2 YYREEE (reference sequence). V lost 0 bases and J 3 bases, leaving 7 bases between the germline ends. CDR3 in amino acids: CASSLGQDYNEQFF. CDR3 nucleotide sequence: TGTGCCAGCAGCTTGGGACAAGACTACAATGAGCAGTTCTTC. The full variable domain, its missing parts supplied by reference TRBV5-4 and TRBJ2-1, is ETGVTQSPTHLIKTRGQQVTLRCSSQSGHNTVSWYQQALGQGPQFIFQYYREEENGRGNFPPRFSGLQFPNYSSELNVNALELDDSALYLCASSLGQDYNEQFFGPGTRLTVL.

The chain is built from TRBV6-5 and TRBJ1-1, with unresolved D. The V gene lost 4 bases and the J gene lost 5 bases, with 11 bases spanning the gap. This CDR3 comprises 13 residues. The V gene's germline CDR1 is MNHEY and CDR2 SVGAGI. Written as DNA, the CDR3 is TGTGCCAGCAGTTTTTACGGCGAGACTGAAGCTTTCTTT. It translates to CASSFYGETEAFF.

The chain uses TRBV27 and TRBJ2-7; maybe TRBD2 (6 bases). CDR1 MNHEY and CDR2 SMNVEV come from the germline V gene (reference sequence). The CDR3 consists of 16 residues. Trimming removed 2 bases at V and 4 bases at J, with 18 bases between. The CDR3 DNA reads as TGTGCCAGCAGTTTACCACCGCGGGGAGGACCGTACGAGCAGTACTTC. Translated: CASSLPPRGGPYEQYF.

The chain recombines TRBV28 with TRBJ2-7; TRBD1 matches 7 bases. Germline V CDR1 and CDR2: MDHEN, SYDVKM. The CDR3 runs 12 residues. The V and J ends lost 6 bases and 4 bases, in that order; junction bases with no gene match: 3. DNA for the CDR3: TGTGCCAGCAGATTGACAGGGTACGAGCAGTACTTC. Residues: CASRLTGYEQYF.

The chain is built from TRBV2 and TRBJ1-1; tentative D call: TRBD1 (5 bases). The CDR3 is 12 amino acids. V dropped 8 bases and J dropped 7 bases, with 14 bases sitting between them. Germline V gene sequence: CDR1 SNHLY, CDR2 FYNNEI. For the CDR3, the DNA is TGTGCCAGCGAGGGCGCCAGGGTTGAAGCTTTCTTT. Translating it yields CASEGARVEAFF.

The V and J genes are TRBV23-1 and TRBJ2-5; the D gene could be TRBD1 or TRBD2 (5 bases each). TRBV23-1 is an ORF for which the function is uncertain. The V end lost 2 bases, the J end lost 0 bases, and 10 bases lay between the germline ends. The CDR3 is made up of 15 amino acids. The CDR3 sequence: CASSQEGMYQETQYF. CDR3 sequence (DNA): TGCGCCAGCAGTCAAGAGGGGATGTACCAAGAGACCCAGTACTTC.

The rearrangement joins TRBV7-2 to TRBJ1-4; TRBD1 matches 10 bases. The CDR3 loop spans 15 amino acids. The V gene end was trimmed by 6 bases and the J gene end by 7 bases; junction bases not matched to a gene: 8. Germline V gene data show CDR1 as SGHTA and CDR2 as FQGNSA. The CDR3 here is CASSFRQGAREKLFF. As DNA, the CDR3 is TGTGCCAGCAGTTTTAGACAGGGGGCTCGTGAAAAACTGTTTTTT.

This clone was detected a few times. The J gene is TRBJ2-2, the V gene TRBV7-6, with TRBD2 identical over 9 bases. CDR3 length equals 17 residues. The J segment lost 6 bases and the V segment lost 5 bases, leaving 13 bases of the junction unmatched. Germline CDR1 SGHVS, CDR2 FNYEAQ. CDR3 sequence (DNA): TGTGCCAGCAGCCCCTGGGCTAGCGGGAATTTGGCCGGGGAGCTGTTTTTT. As protein: CASSPWASGNLAGELFF.

The CDR3 here is CASSLDQGASMQFF. CDR3 nucleotide sequence: TGTGCCAGCAGCTTAGATCAAGGGGCGTCTATGCAGTTCTTC. The chain carries TRBV11-2 and TRBJ2-1, with D possibly TRBD1 on 5 matching bases. This CDR3 spans 14 amino acids. Germline V gene sequence: CDR1 SGHAT, CDR2 FQNNGV. Trimming left V 0 bases short and J 12 bases short, with 15 bases between.

This clone was counted only a few times. The chain couples TRBV2 to TRBJ2-3; weak D call: TRBD1 (5 bases). Trimming took off 8 bases at V and 5 bases at J, with 11 bases between the two ends. The germline CDR1 and CDR2 sequences are SNHLY and FYNNEI. The CDR3 totals 12 residues. The CDR3 is CASGGAGDTQYF. In nucleotides, the CDR3 is TGTGCCAGCGGTGGGGCAGGAGATACGCAGTATTTT. The full variable domain, rest sourced from reference TRBV2 and TRBJ2-3, is EPEVTQTPSHQVTQMGQEVILRCVPISNHLYFYWYRQILGQKVEFLVSFYNNEISEKSEIFDDQFSVERPDGSNFTLKIRSTKLEDSAMYFCASGGAGDTQYFGPGTRLTVL.